This T cell receptor beta chain was found in a study of T-cell memory formation after mild COVID-19. The study, taken as a whole, reports: The appearance of some responding clones in pre-infection memory suggested that cross-reactive memory joined. Clones that contracted from day 15 to 85 were balanced CD4/CD8, while later expanders leaned CD4+. The second-wave clones peaking on day 37 were not confirmed as SARS-CoV-2-specific.

5'RACE primed at constant segments yielded TCR alpha and TCR beta cDNA libraries bearing sample barcodes and UMIs. TCRdb analysed the 5' RACE reads with MiXCR anew, one entry per CDR3 protein. The sample holds roughly 86,000 distinct CDR3 sequences, about 13% seen once. This clonotype has a handful of counts. What it binds is not known. The TCR sequence derives from an adult woman who had mild COVID-19 (a few samples of this study predate the infection). Cell type and time point are not known. The sequenced sample consisted of PBMCs or a T cell subset sorted from them (not recorded which).

The CDR3 sequence is CASSHAGTSGLDTQYF. The CDR3 region has the DNA TGCGCCAGCAGCCACGCCGGGACTAGCGGTTTGGATACGCAGTATTTT. The gene calls are TRBV4-1 and TRBJ2-3; 11 bases fit TRBD2. V shed 3 bases and J 6 bases; nucleotides not matched to a gene: 8. Germline V gene sequence: CDR1 MGHRA, CDR2 YSYEKL. This CDR3 has 16 amino acids.